The text below deals with one T cell receptor (beta chain). What it recognizes is unknown. This specimen belongs to a study of PD-L1 blockade in urothelial cancer. Study background: Men with urothelial cancer arising in the bladder made up about 90% of the roughly 29 patients.

Study findings and constraints: Stronger expansion of tumor-associated clones in blood at 3 weeks distinguished durable-benefit patients.

Time point specified: pretreatment peripheral blood. The CDR3 consists of 13 residues. CDR1 is KGHSH, CDR2 LQKENI, per germline. The ends were cut back, 6 bases at V and 6 bases at J, with 14 bases in the middle. Each PCR received spiked synthetic TCR analog templates. Here immunoSEQ multiplex PCR was the method, and the copy in TCRdb shows in-frame clones only, minus some. The sample yields about 95,000 clones, roughly 90% seen once. Material: PBMCs, obtained around atezolizumab (anti-PD-L1) treatment. The receptor was isolated from a man aged 60-69 years with urothelial cancer. V and J are TRBV18 and TRBJ1-2; weak D call: TRBD1 (6 bases). CDR3 nucleotides: TGTGCCAGCTCCCCTACAGGGTACAATGGCTACACCTTC. This sequence encodes CASSPTGYNGYTF.